The subject of this entry is one TCR beta chain. This entry belongs to a study of human T cells and chemical hapten exposure. In the study overall: Sensitization used 2% DPC on approximately 2 cm by approximately 2 cm upper inner arm skin. DPC at 0.01% went onto the upper back in patch tests, read at 6 days. Patients, a majority of them female, were diagnosed with alopecia areata, totalis or universalis.

Time point denoted: patch test 3, about 24 weeks after DPC sensitization. Treatment of the sample: therapeutic diphenylcyclopropenone sensitization with weekly scalp DPC. Via MiXCR, TCRdb re-called the RACE reads, giving one row per CDR3 protein. The sample holds about 190,000 distinct CDR3 sequences, approximately 26% seen once. Sequencing was performed on whole blood, taken in connection with sensitization to the hapten diphenylcyclopropenone (DPC). This clonotype was sampled from a middle-aged woman with alopecia areata. Some clones in this sample may be carry-over from other donors' samples.

The CDR3 loop is CSARDPVRAGDESYEQYF. The CDR3 nucleotides read TGCAGTGCTAGAGATCCGGTGCGAGCGGGAGACGAGTCCTACGAGCAGTACTTC. The chain joins TRBV20-1 to TRBJ2-7, with 8 bases aligning to TRBD2. Trimming removed 0 bases from V and 1 base from J; junction bases left unmatched: 14. The CDR3 consists of 18 residues. Germline CDR1 DFQATT, CDR2 SNEGSKA (reference sequence).